A single sample gave rise to the 5 T cell receptor beta chains below, sequenced in a study of beta chain features in type 1 diabetes. The investigators reverse transcribed all of the isolated RNA, so they sequenced expressed TCRB transcripts. Produced via immunoSEQ multiplex PCR; TCRdb's table is partial and in-frame only. The data show 680,000 or so clones, roughly an eighth seen once. These receptors lack a known antigen. Notes on the study in general: Moderate but significant shortening of TCRB CDR3s was recorded in all four CD4+ subsets from Type 1 diabetes patients.

Material: naive CD4+ T cells from blood. All receptors derive from a man aged 18-30 years with type 1 diabetes.

Remarks on this clone: Other DNA sequences in this specimen translate into the identical CDR3. The J gene is TRBJ1-3, the V gene TRBV6-5; TRBD1 is a possible D gene (5 bases). The CDR3 consists of 14 residues. V was shortened by 2 bases and J by 1 base, with 6 bases between the two germline ends. Germline assignment: CDR1 MNHEY and CDR2 SVGAGI. The DNA of the CDR3 is TGTGCCAGCAGTTACGGGGGATCTGGAAACACCATATATTTT. Amino acid sequence: CASSYGGSGNTIYF.

In its sample, this clone was seen a few times. The V and J genes are TRBV5-1 and TRBJ1-2, with TRBD1 identical over 9 bases. This CDR3 is 17 amino acids long. With 3 bases clipped from V and 7 bases from J, the junction kept 16 bases outside the gene matches. Germline V gene lookup returns CDR1 SGHRS and CDR2 YFSETQ. The CDR3 is CASSYAGTGSSGSGYTF. For the CDR3, the DNA is TGCGCCAGCAGCTACGCCGGGACAGGGAGTAGTGGAAGTGGCTACACCTTC.

The V call is TRBV6-5, the J call TRBJ1-2; D remains unclear. Deletions cut 6 bases from V and 3 bases from J, with 14 bases between. The CDR3 runs 14 residues. Germline V gene sequence: CDR1 MNHEY, CDR2 SVGAGI. The CDR3 region is CASRPVVGYYGYTF. The DNA of the CDR3 is TGTGCCAGCAGGCCTGTCGTGGGGTACTATGGCTACACCTTC.

This clone appeared once. V gene TRBV9 combines with J gene TRBJ1-2, with D unresolved. CDR3 length: 14 residues. V lost 3 bases to trimming and J lost 5 bases, with 14 bases between them. Looked up from germline, CDR1 is SGDLS and CDR2 is YYNGEE. The CDR3 bases are TGTGCCAGCAGCGATCCGGGCTCCCCTTATGGCTACACCTTC. This gives the protein CASSDPGSPYGYTF.

V is TRBV7-9 and J is TRBJ1-1; D unresolved. This CDR3 has 13 amino acids. The V and J ends lost 5 bases and 0 bases respectively, with 7 bases between them. Looked up from germline, CDR1 is SEHNR and CDR2 is FQNEAQ (reference sequence). This CDR3 is CASSRTVNTEAFF. CDR3 nucleotides: TGTGCCAGCAGCCGGACGGTGAACACTGAAGCTTTCTTT.